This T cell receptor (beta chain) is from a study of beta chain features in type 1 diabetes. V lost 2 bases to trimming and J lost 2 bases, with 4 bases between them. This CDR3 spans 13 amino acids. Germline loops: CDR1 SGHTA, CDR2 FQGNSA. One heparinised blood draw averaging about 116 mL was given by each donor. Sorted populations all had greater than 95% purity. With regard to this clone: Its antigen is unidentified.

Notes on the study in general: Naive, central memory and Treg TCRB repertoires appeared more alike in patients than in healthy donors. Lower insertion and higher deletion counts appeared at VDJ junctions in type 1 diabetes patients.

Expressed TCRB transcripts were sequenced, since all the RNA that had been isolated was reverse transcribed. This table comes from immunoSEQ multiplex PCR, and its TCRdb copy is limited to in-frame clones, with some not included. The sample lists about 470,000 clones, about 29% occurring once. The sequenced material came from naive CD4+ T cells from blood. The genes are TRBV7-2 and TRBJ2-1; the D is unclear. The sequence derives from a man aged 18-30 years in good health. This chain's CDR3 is CASSLSAYNEQFF. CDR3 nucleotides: TGTGCCAGCAGCTTATCAGCCTACAATGAGCAGTTCTTC.